Shown below are 21 T cell receptor beta chains from a single sample sequenced in a study of blood T cell repertoires in COVID-19. Libraries were prepared by immunoSEQ multiplex PCR; TCRdb keeps only in-frame clonotypes and omits some of them. The sample consists of roughly 160,000 clones, roughly 89% of them appearing once. The sample consisted of peripheral blood. The source of these receptors is a woman aged 70-85 years with COVID-19, enrolled during active disease.

V and J are TRBV6-1 and TRBJ1-5; D may be TRBD1 (6 bases). The length of the CDR3 is 15 residues. Trimming took off 8 bases at V and 4 bases at J, with 18 bases between the two ends. In germline, CDR1 is MNHNS, CDR2 SASEGT. CDR3 bases: TGTGCCAGCTCATCACAGACAGGCGAAAATCAGCCCCAGCATTTT. Translation gives CASSSQTGENQPQHF.

This chain uses TRBV18 with TRBJ2-5, with D possibly TRBD1 on 5 matching bases. V lost 0 bases to trimming and J lost 2 bases, with 7 bases between them. The CDR3 runs to 14 residues. Per the germline V gene, CDR1 is KGHSH and CDR2 is LQKENI. The CDR3 loop reads CASSPPQDQETQYF. In nucleotides, the CDR3 is TGTGCCAGCTCACCACCACAGGATCAAGAGACCCAGTACTTC. Filled out from reference TRBV18 and TRBJ2-5, the complete variable domain reads NAGVMQNPRHLVRRRGQEARLRCSPMKGHSHVYWYRQLPEEGLKFMVYLQKENIIDESGMPKERFSAEFPKEGPSILRIQQVVRGDSAAYFCASSPPQDQETQYFGPGTRLLVL.

The chain couples TRBV30 to TRBJ1-1; perhaps TRBD1 as D (5 bases). The V and J ends lost 8 bases and 1 base respectively, with 20 bases between them. This CDR3 spans 15 amino acids. CDR1 and CDR2 (germline): GTSNPN, SVGIG (reference sequence). CDR3 nucleotide sequence: TGTGCCCGGTCCCTTCGGGGGGGACCGAACACTGAAGCTTTCTTT. The encoded protein is CARSLRGGPNTEAFF.

The chain couples TRBV7-6 to TRBJ1-6; TRBD1 might be the D (5 bases). The germline V and J ends were trimmed by 3 bases and 5 bases, with 14 bases remaining between them. CDR3 length equals 16 residues. CDR1 is SGHVS, CDR2 FNYEAQ, per germline. This CDR3 reads CASSFGGSSDNSPLHF. The CDR3 DNA reads TGTGCCAGCAGCTTTGGGGGGAGCTCGGATAATTCACCCCTCCACTTT.

The genes are TRBV12-3 or TRBV12-4 and TRBJ1-1; D ambiguous. The CDR3 has 11 amino acids. Between the trimmed V and J ends, which lost 2 bases and 7 bases, there was a span of 5 bases. CDR3 in amino acids: CASSLQVEAFF. DNA of the CDR3: TGTGCCAGCAGTTTACAGGTTGAAGCTTTCTTT.

The chain carries TRBV10-3 and TRBJ1-2, with D possibly TRBD1 on 5 matching bases. The V gene's germline CDR1 is ENHRY and CDR2 SYGVKD. Trimming cost V 10 bases and J 8 bases, with 20 bases left between them. The CDR3 is made up of 13 amino acids. Written as DNA, the CDR3 is TGTGCCAACTCGGGTGACAGATTAGAGGGCTACACCTTC. Residues: CANSGDRLEGYTF.

V is TRBV10-3 and J is TRBJ2-5; 13 nucleotides agree with TRBD2. V was clipped by 9 bases and J by 4 bases; unmatched bases: 2. This CDR3 spans 13 amino acids. Germline assignment: CDR1 ENHRY and CDR2 SYGVKD. The chain's CDR3 is CAIRTSGGETQYF. CDR3 nucleotide sequence: TGTGCCATAAGGACTAGCGGGGGAGAGACCCAGTACTTC.

V is TRBV29-1 and J is TRBJ2-7; TRBD2 aligns across 7 bases. This CDR3 has 12 residues. The germline V gene encodes CDR1 SQVTM and CDR2 ANQGSEA. Germline trimming cut 6 bases from V and 5 bases from J; bases unmatched to any gene: 7. CDR3 DNA sequence: TGCAGCGTCGGACGTCTAGCGGACGAGCAGTACTTC. It translates to CSVGRLADEQYF.

The chain couples TRBV10-1 to TRBJ1-2; perhaps TRBD1 as D (5 bases). Germline V gene lookup returns CDR1 WNHNN and CDR2 SYGVQD (reference sequence). The germline V and J ends were trimmed by 0 bases and 4 bases, with 12 bases remaining between them. The CDR3 is 15 amino acids. CDR3 bases: TGCGCCAGCAGTGAGTCGATGGGGGGATTCTATGGCTACACCTTC. Translation: CASSESMGGFYGYTF.

This clone was picked up a small number of times. Relative to the germline gene, one junction end is altered; a read error may explain this. The chain is built from TRBV2 and TRBJ1-2, with TRBD1 identical over 7 bases. Looked up from germline, CDR1 is SNHLY and CDR2 is FYNNEI. CDR3 length: 14 amino acids. CDR3 region: CASGETTGVGGYTF. CDR3 DNA sequence: TGTGCCAGCGGTGAAACTACAGGGGTCGGAGGCTACACCTTC.

The V and J genes are TRBV27 and TRBJ2-7, with 9 positions matching TRBD1. The CDR3 extends over 13 amino acids. The germline V gene has CDR1 MNHEY and CDR2 SMNVEV (reference sequence). V was clipped by 7 bases and J by 6 bases; unmatched bases: 7. The CDR3 reads CASTRTGGGEQYF. In DNA, the CDR3 is TGTGCCAGCACCCGTACAGGGGGCGGCGAGCAGTACTTC.

CDR3 amino acids: CASSSTGNRDEAFF. The CDR3 DNA sequence: TGTGCCAGCAGCTCAACGGGGAATAGGGATGAAGCTTTCTTT. The gene calls are TRBV11-2 and TRBJ1-1, with D unresolved. Trimming shortened V by 4 bases and J by 7 bases, and 16 bases separated the two germline ends. The germline V gene has CDR1 SGHAT and CDR2 FQNNGV. The CDR3 consists of 14 residues.

V gene TRBV5-6 combines with J gene TRBJ2-7, with 7 bases aligning to TRBD1. Germline V gene sequence: CDR1 SGHDT, CDR2 YYEEEE. The CDR3 has 16 residues. The J segment lost 3 bases and the V segment lost 2 bases, leaving 11 bases of the junction unmatched. In DNA, the CDR3 is TGTGCCAGCAGCTTACGCCCCGACAGGGCTTTCTACGAGCAGTACTTC. Translated: CASSLRPDRAFYEQYF.

J is TRBJ2-3 and V is TRBV29-1, with 7 bases matching TRBD2. The V segment lost 4 bases and the J segment 2 bases; nucleotides outside the gene matches: 9. Germline loops: CDR1 SQVTM, CDR2 ANQGSEA. The CDR3 has 15 residues. CDR3 sequence reads: CSVAGLAVPTDTQYF. The CDR3 bases are TGCAGCGTTGCAGGCCTAGCGGTACCCACAGATACGCAGTATTTT.

The rearrangement uses TRBV27 and TRBJ1-4, with D unclear. Germline V gives CDR1 MNHEY, CDR2 SMNVEV (reference sequence). CDR3 size: 15 residues. The V end was cut by 7 bases, the J end by 6 bases, with 18 bases between. For the CDR3, the DNA is TGTGCCAGCACCCCCTCATACGGTTCGTATGAAAAACTGTTTTTT. Its protein product is CASTPSYGSYEKLFF.

The chain uses TRBV30 and TRBJ1-3; 7 bases agree with TRBD1. The junction had 7 bases not matched to a gene; V was cut back by 2 bases and J by 0 bases. Germline loops: CDR1 GTSNPN, CDR2 SVGIG (reference sequence). CDR3 length equals 16 residues. The CDR3 DNA reads TGTGCCTGGAGTCAGGGACAGAAAAGCTCTGGAAACACCATATATTTT. This codes for CAWSQGQKSSGNTIYF.

This chain joins TRBV5-1 and TRBJ2-3; 11 bases align to TRBD1. The CDR3 runs to 17 residues. CDR1 SGHRS and CDR2 YFSETQ come from the germline V gene. V shed 2 bases and J 1 base; nucleotides not matched to a gene: 6. The CDR3 spells CASSFLMGQGGTDTQYF. The CDR3 coding sequence is TGCGCCAGCAGCTTTTTAATGGGACAGGGGGGCACAGATACGCAGTATTTT. The complete variable domain, with remaining parts taken from reference TRBV5-1 and TRBJ2-3, reads KAGVTQTPRYLIKTRGQQVTLSCSPISGHRSVSWYQQTPGQGLQFLFEYFSETQRNKGNFPGRFSGRQFSNSRSEMNVSTLELGDSALYLCASSFLMGQGGTDTQYFGPGTRLTVL.

This chain links TRBV27 with TRBJ2-1; 12 positions agree with TRBD2. Germline CDR1 and CDR2: MNHEY and SMNVEV (reference sequence). The CDR3 extends over 17 amino acids. Unmatched junction bases numbered 11, after V lost 5 bases and J lost 6 bases. The CDR3 nucleotides are TGTGCCAGCAGTCCGCGCAACCGACTAGCGGGGGTCAATGAGCAGTTCTTC. Amino acids: CASSPRNRLAGVNEQFF.

V and J are TRBV19 and TRBJ1-2, with D tentatively TRBD1 (5 bases). Trimming removed 2 bases at V and 7 bases at J, with 14 bases between. The germline gives CDR1 LNHDA, CDR2 SQIVND (reference sequence). There are 14 residues in the CDR3. The CDR3 region is CASSIFGQGGGYTF. CDR3 nucleotide sequence: TGTGCCAGTAGTATATTTGGGCAGGGTGGTGGCTACACCTTC.

V usage is TRBV7-6 and J usage is TRBJ2-3, with D possibly matching TRBD1 (6 bases). CDR1 SGHVS and CDR2 FNYEAQ come from the germline V gene. The CDR3 runs 15 residues. The V end was cut by 5 bases, the J end by 6 bases, with 18 bases between. The CDR3 DNA is TGTGCCAGCAGCCTCTCTACAGGGTTCTCGGATACGCAGTATTTT. It yields the protein CASSLSTGFSDTQYF.

V gene TRBV6-5 combines with J gene TRBJ1-6; D ambiguous. Trimming cost V 7 bases and J 0 bases, with 7 bases left between them. The germline V gene has CDR1 MNHEY and CDR2 SVGAGI. The CDR3 is 14 amino acids. CDR3 DNA: TGTGCCAGCACCCTGAGCTCCTATAATTCACCCCTCCACTTT. The encoded protein is CASTLSSYNSPLHF.